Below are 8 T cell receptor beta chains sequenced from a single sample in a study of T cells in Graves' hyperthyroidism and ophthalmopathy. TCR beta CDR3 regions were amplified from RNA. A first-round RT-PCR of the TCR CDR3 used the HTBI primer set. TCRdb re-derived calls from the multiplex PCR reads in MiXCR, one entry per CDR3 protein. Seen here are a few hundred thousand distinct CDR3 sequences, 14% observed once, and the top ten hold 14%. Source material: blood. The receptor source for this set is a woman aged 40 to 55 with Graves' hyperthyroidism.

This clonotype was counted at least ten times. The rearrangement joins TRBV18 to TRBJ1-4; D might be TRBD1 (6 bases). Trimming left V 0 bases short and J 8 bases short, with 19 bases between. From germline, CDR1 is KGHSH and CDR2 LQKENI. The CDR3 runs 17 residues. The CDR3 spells CASSPPAGASNYEKLFF. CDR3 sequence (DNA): TGTGCCAGCTCACCACCGGCGGGGGCCAGCAACTACGAAAAACTGTTTTTT.

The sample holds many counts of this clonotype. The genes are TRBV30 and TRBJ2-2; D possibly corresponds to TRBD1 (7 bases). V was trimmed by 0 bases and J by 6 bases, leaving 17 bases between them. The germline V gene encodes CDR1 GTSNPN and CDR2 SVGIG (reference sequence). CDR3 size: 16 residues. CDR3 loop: CAWSVGVGQRAGELFF. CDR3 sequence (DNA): TGTGCCTGGAGTGTCGGAGTGGGACAGCGGGCCGGGGAGCTGTTTTTT.

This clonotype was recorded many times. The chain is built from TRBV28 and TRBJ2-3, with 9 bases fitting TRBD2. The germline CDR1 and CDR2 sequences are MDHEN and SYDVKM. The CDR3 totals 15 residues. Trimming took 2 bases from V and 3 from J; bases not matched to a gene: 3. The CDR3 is CASSLAGGPTDTQYF. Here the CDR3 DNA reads TGTGCCAGCAGTTTAGCGGGAGGGCCAACAGATACGCAGTATTTT.

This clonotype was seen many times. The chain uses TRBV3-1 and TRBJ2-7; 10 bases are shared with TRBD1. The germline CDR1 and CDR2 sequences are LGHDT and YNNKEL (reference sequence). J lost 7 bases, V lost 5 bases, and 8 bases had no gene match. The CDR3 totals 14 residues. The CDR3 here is CASSGRQGASEQYF. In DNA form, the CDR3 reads TGTGCCAGCAGCGGAAGACAGGGGGCTAGTGAGCAGTACTTC.

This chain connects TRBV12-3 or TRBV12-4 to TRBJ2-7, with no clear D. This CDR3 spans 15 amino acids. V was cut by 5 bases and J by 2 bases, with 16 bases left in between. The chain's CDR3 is CASSPRLADPYEQYF. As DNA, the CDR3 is TGTGCCAGCAGTCCTCGGCTGGCGGACCCCTACGAGCAGTACTTC.

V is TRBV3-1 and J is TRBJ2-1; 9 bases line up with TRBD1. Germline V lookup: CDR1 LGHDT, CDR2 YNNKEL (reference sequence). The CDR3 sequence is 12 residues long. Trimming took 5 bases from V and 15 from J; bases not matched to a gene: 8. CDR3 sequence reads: CASSGAQGALFF. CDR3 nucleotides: TGTGCCAGCAGCGGAGCACAGGGGGCGTTGTTCTTC.

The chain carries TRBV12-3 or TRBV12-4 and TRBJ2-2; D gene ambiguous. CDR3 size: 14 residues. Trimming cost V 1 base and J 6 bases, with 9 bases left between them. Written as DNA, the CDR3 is TGTGCCAGCAGTTTAGGGGGTATGGCCGGGGAGCTGTTTTTT. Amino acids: CASSLGGMAGELFF.

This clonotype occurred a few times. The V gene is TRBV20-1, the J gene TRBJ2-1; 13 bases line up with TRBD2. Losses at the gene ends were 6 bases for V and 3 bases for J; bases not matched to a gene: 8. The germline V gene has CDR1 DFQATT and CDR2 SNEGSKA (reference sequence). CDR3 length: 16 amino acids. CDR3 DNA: TGCAGTGCCGATAAGGGACTAGCGGGACTCTACAATGAGCAGTTCTTC. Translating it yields CSADKGLAGLYNEQFF.